A selection of T cell receptor beta chains follows, all from one sample in a study of coeliac disease. The protocol was immunoSEQ multiplex PCR, while the TCRdb copy is restricted to in-frame clones and leaves out a portion. The repertoire holds nearly 7,000 clones, with around 69% as singletons. The sequencing sample was made of lamina propria lymphocytes from the gut. All receptors come from a man aged 25 to 45 with celiac disease. The CDR3 runs from the conserved cysteine through the conserved F or W. The order of the fields is CDR3 length, V gene, J gene, clone size, D gene, CDR3 protein, CDR3 DNA. A D gene is named only where the DNA matches it firmly. The size of a clone is reported for some rows only, either as once, few or many, or as a class for expanded clones.

16	TRBV9	TRBJ2-3	.	.	CASSLEPGLSTDTQYF	TGTGCCAGCAGCCTAGAACCGGGACTTAGCACAGATACGCAGTATTTT
15	TRBV28	TRBJ2-2	once	.	CASSFRQGMTGELFF	TGTGCCAGCAGTTTTAGGCAGGGTATGACCGGGGAGCTGTTTTTT
14	TRBV9	TRBJ2-3	few	.	CASSVGGPIDTQYF	TGTGCCAGCAGCGTTGGGGGCCCCATAGATACGCAGTATTTT
19	TRBV7-9	TRBJ2-3	.	TRBD2	CASSLVGIVVAGSTDTQYF	TGTGCCAGCAGCTTAGTTGGGATCGTGGTAGCGGGCAGCACAGATACGCAGTATTTT
13	TRBV19	TRBJ1-1	.	.	CASSLETGRSAFF	TGTGCCAGTAGCCTTGAAACAGGGAGATCGGCTTTCTTT
15	TRBV5-5	TRBJ1-5	.	.	CASSSGLHSNQPQHF	TGTGCCAGCAGCTCGGGACTCCATAGCAATCAGCCCCAGCATTTT
15	TRBV6-5	TRBJ1-5	.	.	CASSPDSLFNQPQHF	TGTGCCAGCAGTCCGGACAGCCTGTTCAATCAGCCCCAGCATTTT
20	TRBV9	TRBJ1-1	.	.	CASSVIGPGGSPFLNTEAFF	TGTGCCAGCAGCGTAATAGGGCCAGGAGGATCTCCTTTTTTGAACACTGAAGCTTTCTTT
13	TRBV7-2	TRBJ2-3	.	.	CASSLVGMDTQYF	TGTGCCAGCAGCTTAGTGGGCATGGATACGCAGTATTTT
14	TRBV29-1	TRBJ1-5	.	.	CSVQGHEGNQPQHF	TGCAGCGTACAGGGTCACGAGGGCAATCAGCCCCAGCATTTT
14	TRBV9	TRBJ1-3	.	.	CASSVETGGNTIYF	TGTGCCAGCAGCGTAGAGACGGGTGGAAACACCATATATTTT
11	TRBV7-2	TRBJ2-2	.	.	CASNQFGELFF	TGTGCCAGCAATCAGTTCGGGGAGCTGTTTTTT
15	TRBV19	TRBJ2-3	.	.	CASSMLGGPGDTQYF	TGTGCCAGTAGTATGTTGGGGGGGCCGGGAGATACGCAGTATTTT
15	TRBV19	TRBJ1-5	.	.	CASNPRGHYNQPQHF	TGTGCCAGTAACCCAAGGGGACACTACAATCAGCCCCAGCATTTT
17	TRBV5-1	TRBJ1-4	.	TRBD1	CASSLGTGAPGEEKLFF	TGCGCCAGCAGCTTGGGGACAGGGGCTCCCGGGGAAGAAAAACTGTTTTTT
15	TRBV6-5	TRBJ1-1	few	TRBD1	CASSYSFTGGTEAFF	TGTGCCAGCAGTTACTCTTTTACAGGGGGAACTGAAGCTTTCTTT
14	TRBV2	TRBJ2-2	.	.	CASRTLQGPGELFF	TGTGCCAGCAGGACCCTACAGGGACCCGGGGAGCTGTTTTTT
15	TRBV10-3	TRBJ1-2	.	.	CASSESERNGGGYTF	TGTGCCTCGTCTGAATCGGAACGGAATGGAGGTGGCTACACCTTC
15	TRBV4-3	TRBJ2-1	.	TRBD2	CASSPLAGLNNEQFF	TGCGCCAGCAGCCCTCTAGCGGGTTTAAACAATGAGCAGTTCTTC
13	TRBV11-2	TRBJ2-7	.	.	CASSSLRAYEQYF	TGTGCCAGCAGCTCCCTACGGGCCTACGAGCAGTACTTC
14	TRBV5-1	TRBJ2-5	.	TRBD2	CASSPGTSYGTQYF	TGCGCCAGCAGCCCCGGGACTAGTTATGGGACCCAGTACTTC
16	TRBV4-3	TRBJ2-1	.	TRBD2	CASSQGTSGNYNEQFF	TGCGCCAGCAGCCAGGGGACTAGCGGAAATTACAATGAGCAGTTCTTC
13	TRBV30	TRBJ2-5	.	TRBD2	CACNGLAGGRKYF	TGTGCCTGTAATGGACTAGCGGGGGGCCGCAAGTACTTC
14	TRBV30	TRBJ2-2	.	TRBD2	CAGRSSGESGELFF	TGTGCCGGAAGATCTAGCGGGGAGTCCGGGGAGCTGTTTTTT
16	TRBV10-3	TRBJ2-2	few	TRBD1	CAISESDRGNTGELFF	TGTGCCATCAGTGAGTCAGACAGGGGAAACACCGGGGAGCTGTTTTTT
15	TRBV7-9	TRBJ1-2	large	TRBD1	CASSPEGQENYGYTF	TGTGCCAGCAGCCCAGAGGGACAGGAGAACTATGGCTACACCTTC
16	TRBV11-2	TRBJ2-1	.	.	CASSPGGDKIYNEQFF	TGTGCCAGCAGCCCGGGCGGGGATAAGATCTACAATGAGCAGTTCTTC
18	TRBV5-1	TRBJ2-3	.	TRBD1	CASSLAGGQGSYTDTQYF	TGCGCCAGCAGCTTGGCCGGGGGACAGGGGTCCTACACAGATACGCAGTATTTT
13	TRBV10-3	TRBJ2-7	.	.	CAISEQQLNEQYF	TGTGCCATCAGTGAACAGCAGTTGAACGAGCAGTACTTC
12	TRBV25-1	TRBJ2-1	.	.	CASSLLVSEQFF	TGTGCCAGCAGTCTACTAGTTAGTGAGCAGTTCTTC
15	TRBV7-9	TRBJ2-3	.	TRBD2	CASSFGTRLTDTQYF	TGTGCCAGCAGCTTCGGGACTAGACTCACAGATACGCAGTATTTT
16	TRBV5-1	TRBJ1-3	.	TRBD1	CASSLGDRGGGNTIYF	TGCGCCAGCAGCTTGGGGGACAGGGGTGGTGGAAACACCATATATTTT
13	TRBV30	TRBJ1-2	few	TRBD1	CAWSNRGRDGYTF	TGTGCCTGGAGTAACAGGGGGAGGGATGGCTACACCTTC
14	TRBV19	TRBJ2-2	.	.	CASEQRSRAGELFF	TGTGCCAGCGAACAGCGGTCGCGGGCCGGGGAGCTGTTTTTT
15	TRBV5-4	TRBJ1-4	.	.	CASSSGGATNEKLFF	TGTGCCAGCAGCTCAGGAGGGGCAACTAATGAAAAACTGTTTTTT
14	TRBV11-3	TRBJ2-3	.	.	CASSFTRSTDTQYF	TGTGCCAGCAGCTTCACAAGAAGCACAGATACGCAGTATTTT
15	TRBV9	TRBJ2-1	once	TRBD2	CASSTREDPRNEQFF	TGTGCCAGCAGCACCCGGGAGGACCCTCGAAATGAGCAGTTCTTC
14	TRBV6-5	TRBJ1-2	.	TRBD1	CASRGQGSDYGYTF	TGTGCCAGCAGAGGACAGGGGAGTGACTATGGCTACACCTTC
15	TRBV11-2	TRBJ1-4	.	.	CASSLSLEANEKLFF	TGTGCCAGCAGCTTATCGTTGGAGGCTAATGAAAAACTGTTTTTT
14	TRBV30	TRBJ1-1	.	TRBD1	CAWSAGQGYTKAFF	TGTGCCTGGAGTGCGGGACAGGGCTACACTAAAGCTTTCTTT
15	TRBV11-1	TRBJ2-7	.	.	CASSLRQGRENEQYF	TGTGCCAGCAGCTTAAGGCAGGGCAGAGAAAACGAGCAGTACTTC
14	TRBV6-5	TRBJ2-3	few	.	CASGQAGGSHTQYF	TGTGCCAGCGGTCAGGCAGGGGGGTCACATACGCAGTATTTT
14	TRBV7-2	TRBJ2-5	.	.	CASSLMGAEETQYF	TGTGCCAGCAGCTTAATGGGGGCGGAAGAGACCCAGTACTTC
13	TRBV23-1	TRBJ1-2	.	TRBD1	CASISRGNYGYTF	TGCGCCAGCATTTCCAGGGGGAACTATGGCTACACCTTC